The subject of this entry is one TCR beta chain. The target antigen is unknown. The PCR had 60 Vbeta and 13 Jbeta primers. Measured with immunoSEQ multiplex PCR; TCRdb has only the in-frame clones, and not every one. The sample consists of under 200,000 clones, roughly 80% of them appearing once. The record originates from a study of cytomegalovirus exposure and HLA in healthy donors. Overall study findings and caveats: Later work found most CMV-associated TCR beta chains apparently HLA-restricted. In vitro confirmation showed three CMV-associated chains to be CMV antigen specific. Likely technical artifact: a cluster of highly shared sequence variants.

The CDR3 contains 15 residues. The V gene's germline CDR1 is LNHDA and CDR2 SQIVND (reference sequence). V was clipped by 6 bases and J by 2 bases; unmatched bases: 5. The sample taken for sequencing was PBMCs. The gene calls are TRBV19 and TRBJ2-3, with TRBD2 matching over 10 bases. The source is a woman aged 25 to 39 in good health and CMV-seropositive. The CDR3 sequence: CASRLAGANTDTQYF. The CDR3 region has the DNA TGTGCCAGTAGGCTAGCGGGAGCAAACACAGATACGCAGTATTTT.